The clone carrying this TCR beta chain was detected ten times or more. Its matching antigen is unknown. This sample was taken from a study of CD8 T cells in ankylosing spondylitis. Regarding the study as a whole: It appeared that ankylosing spondylitis blood was characterized by a TCR beta motif of seven or eight highly homologous variants. Relatively rare in peripheral blood, disease-linked clones were also CD8+. Significant enrichment of disease-linked clones was reported in matched ankylosing spondylitis synovial fluid.

The CDR3 contains 14 residues. CDR1 and CDR2 from the germline V gene are SGDLS and YYNGEE. V was clipped by 5 bases and J by 4 bases, with 13 bases between them. Quantitative 5'-RACE with molecular barcodes generated TCR beta libraries. TCRdb reanalysed the 5' RACE reads using MiXCR and keeps one entry per CDR3 protein. The data contain 30,000 to 45,000 distinct CDR3 sequences, 3% of them singletons. Sequencing was carried out using blood, either unsorted or a sorted T cell fraction (not recorded which). This clonotype was obtained from a male donor with ankylosing spondylitis or in good health (not recorded which). The chain combines TRBV9 with TRBJ2-1; a weak D match, TRBD1 (7 bases). The CDR3 sequence: CASSAGQLYNEQFF. CDR3 DNA: TGTGCCAGCAGTGCGGGACAGCTTTACAATGAGCAGTTCTTC.